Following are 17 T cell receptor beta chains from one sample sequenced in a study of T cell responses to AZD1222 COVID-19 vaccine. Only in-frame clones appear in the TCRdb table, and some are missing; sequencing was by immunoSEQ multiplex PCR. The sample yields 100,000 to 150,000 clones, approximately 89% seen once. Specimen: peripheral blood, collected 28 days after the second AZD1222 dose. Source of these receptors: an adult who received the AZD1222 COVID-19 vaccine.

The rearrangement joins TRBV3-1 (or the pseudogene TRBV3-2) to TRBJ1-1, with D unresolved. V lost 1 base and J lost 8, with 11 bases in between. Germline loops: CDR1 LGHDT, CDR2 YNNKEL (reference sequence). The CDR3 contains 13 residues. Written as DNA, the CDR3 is TGTGCCAGCAGCCAAGCAAAGAGGGAAGAAGCTTTCTTT. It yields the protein CASSQAKREEAFF.

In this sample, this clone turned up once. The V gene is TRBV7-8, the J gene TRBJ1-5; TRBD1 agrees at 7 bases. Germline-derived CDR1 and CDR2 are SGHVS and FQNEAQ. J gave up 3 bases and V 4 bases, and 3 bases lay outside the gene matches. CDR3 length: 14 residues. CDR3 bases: TGTGCCAGCAGCTGGGGACAGCTCAATCAGCCCCAGCATTTT. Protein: CASSWGQLNQPQHF.

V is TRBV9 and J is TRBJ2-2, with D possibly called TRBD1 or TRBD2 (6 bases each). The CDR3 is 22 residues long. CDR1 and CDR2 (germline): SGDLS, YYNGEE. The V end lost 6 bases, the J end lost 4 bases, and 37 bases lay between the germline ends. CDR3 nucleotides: TGTGCCAGCATCGGCTTGGGGGGCGAGGCCGGGGGCCCCGTGCGTGGCACCGGGGAGCTGTTTTTT. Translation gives CASIGLGGEAGGPVRGTGELFF.

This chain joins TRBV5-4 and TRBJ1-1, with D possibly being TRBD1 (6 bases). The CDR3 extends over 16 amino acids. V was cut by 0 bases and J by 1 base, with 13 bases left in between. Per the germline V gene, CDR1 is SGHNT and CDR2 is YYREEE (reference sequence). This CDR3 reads CASSLDGRQENTEAFF. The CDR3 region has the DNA TGTGCCAGCAGCTTGGATGGCAGACAGGAGAACACTGAAGCTTTCTTT.

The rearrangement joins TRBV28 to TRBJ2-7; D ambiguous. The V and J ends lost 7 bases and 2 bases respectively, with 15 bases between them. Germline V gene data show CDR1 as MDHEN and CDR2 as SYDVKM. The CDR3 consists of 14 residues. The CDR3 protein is CASTSVTTPYEQYF. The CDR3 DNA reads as TGTGCCAGCACCTCAGTCACCACCCCCTACGAGCAGTACTTC.

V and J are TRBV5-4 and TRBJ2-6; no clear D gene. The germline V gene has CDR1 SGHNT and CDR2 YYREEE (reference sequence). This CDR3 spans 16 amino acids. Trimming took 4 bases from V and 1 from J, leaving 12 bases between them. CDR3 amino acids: CASSRTAWSGANVLTF. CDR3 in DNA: TGTGCCAGCAGCCGGACGGCTTGGTCTGGGGCCAACGTCCTGACTTTC.

The CDR3 loop reads CASSSLAGAGQETQYF. The DNA for the CDR3 is TGCGCCAGCAGCTCTCTAGCGGGGGCCGGTCAAGAGACCCAGTACTTC. The chain recombines TRBV5-1 with TRBJ2-5, with 10 bases lining up with TRBD2. Germline trimming cut 3 bases from V and 2 bases from J; bases unmatched to any gene: 7. The CDR3 runs to 16 residues. CDR1 SGHRS and CDR2 YFSETQ come from the germline V gene.

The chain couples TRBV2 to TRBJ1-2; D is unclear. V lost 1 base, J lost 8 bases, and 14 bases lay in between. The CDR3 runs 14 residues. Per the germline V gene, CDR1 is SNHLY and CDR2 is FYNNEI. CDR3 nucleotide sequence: TGTGCCAGCAGTGAAGTCCCCTACGTCGGGGGCTACACCTTC. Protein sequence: CASSEVPYVGGYTF.

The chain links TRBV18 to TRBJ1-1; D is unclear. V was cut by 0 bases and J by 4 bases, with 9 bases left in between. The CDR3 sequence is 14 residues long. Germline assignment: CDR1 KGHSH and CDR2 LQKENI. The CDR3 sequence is CASSPPHSITEAFF. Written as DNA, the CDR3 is TGTGCCAGCTCACCACCGCACAGCATCACTGAAGCTTTCTTT.

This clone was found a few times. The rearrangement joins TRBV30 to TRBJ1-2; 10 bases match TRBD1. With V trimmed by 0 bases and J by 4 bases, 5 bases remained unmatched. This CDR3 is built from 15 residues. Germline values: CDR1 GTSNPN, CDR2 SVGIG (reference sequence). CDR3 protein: CAWSVLRTGGYGYTF. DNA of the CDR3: TGTGCCTGGAGTGTACTGCGGACAGGGGGCTATGGCTACACCTTC.

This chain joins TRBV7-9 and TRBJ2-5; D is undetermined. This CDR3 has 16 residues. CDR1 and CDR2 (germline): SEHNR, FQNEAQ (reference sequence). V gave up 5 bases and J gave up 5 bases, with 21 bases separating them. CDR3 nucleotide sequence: TGTGCCAGCAGCCTAAAGGGCGATTGGGTTACGGAGACCCAGTACTTC. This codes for CASSLKGDWVTETQYF.

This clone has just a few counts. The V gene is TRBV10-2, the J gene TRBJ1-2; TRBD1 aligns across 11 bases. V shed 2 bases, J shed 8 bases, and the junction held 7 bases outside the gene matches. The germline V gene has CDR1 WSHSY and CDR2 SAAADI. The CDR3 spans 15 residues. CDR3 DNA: TGCGCCAGCAGTGAGAGGACAGGGGGCGGCGGCGGCTACACCTTC. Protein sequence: CASSERTGGGGGYTF.

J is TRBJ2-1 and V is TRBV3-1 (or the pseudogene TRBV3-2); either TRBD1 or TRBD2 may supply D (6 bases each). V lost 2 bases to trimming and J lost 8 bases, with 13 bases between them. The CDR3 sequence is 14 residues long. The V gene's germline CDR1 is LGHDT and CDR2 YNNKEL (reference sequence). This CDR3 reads CASSQTGGRDEQFF. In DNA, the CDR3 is TGTGCCAGCAGCCAAACTGGGGGGCGGGATGAGCAGTTCTTC.

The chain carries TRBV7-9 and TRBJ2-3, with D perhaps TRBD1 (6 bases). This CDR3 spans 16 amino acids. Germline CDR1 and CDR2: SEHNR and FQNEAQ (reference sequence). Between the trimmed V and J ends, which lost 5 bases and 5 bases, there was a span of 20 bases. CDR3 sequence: CASSPTGTTLGDTQYF. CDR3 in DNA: TGTGCCAGCAGCCCAACCGGGACAACCTTAGGAGATACGCAGTATTTT.

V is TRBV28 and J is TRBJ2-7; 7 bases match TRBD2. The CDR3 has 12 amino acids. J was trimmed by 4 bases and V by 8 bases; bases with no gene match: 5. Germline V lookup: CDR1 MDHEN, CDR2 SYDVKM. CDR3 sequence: CASWGGRYEQYF. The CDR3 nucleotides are TGTGCCAGCTGGGGGGGGAGGTACGAGCAGTACTTC.

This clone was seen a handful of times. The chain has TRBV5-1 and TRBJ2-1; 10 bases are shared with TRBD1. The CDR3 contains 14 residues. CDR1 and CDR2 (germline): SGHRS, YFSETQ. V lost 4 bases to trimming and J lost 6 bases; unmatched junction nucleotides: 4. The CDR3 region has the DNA TGCGCCAGCAGCGAGGGACAGGGGCGCAATGAGCAGTTCTTC. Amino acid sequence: CASSEGQGRNEQFF.

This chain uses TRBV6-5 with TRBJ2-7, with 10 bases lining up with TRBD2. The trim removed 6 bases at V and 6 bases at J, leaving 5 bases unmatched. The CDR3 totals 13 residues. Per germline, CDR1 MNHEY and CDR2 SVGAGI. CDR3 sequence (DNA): TGTGCCAGCAGGGATAGCGGGGGGTCCGAGCAGTACTTC. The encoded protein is CASRDSGGSEQYF.